The T cell receptor beta chain under discussion was sequenced for a study of blood T cell repertoires in COVID-19. Using immunoSEQ multiplex PCR, the repertoire was profiled, and TCRdb retains in-frame clones only, with some absent. The sample contains about 100,000 clones, over 75% of which appear only once. Trimming removed 4 bases from V and 8 bases from J, with 20 bases in between. The CDR3 sequence is 15 residues long. Germline values: CDR1 LGHNA, CDR2 YNFKEQ. Input material: peripheral blood. This receptor was obtained from an elderly woman with acute or convalescent COVID-19. The rearrangement joins TRBV4-2 to TRBJ1-2, with D unresolved. CDR3 residues: CASSPPAAIRAGYTF. Written as DNA, the CDR3 is TGTGCCAGCAGCCCCCCAGCGGCGATTAGAGCAGGCTACACCTTC.